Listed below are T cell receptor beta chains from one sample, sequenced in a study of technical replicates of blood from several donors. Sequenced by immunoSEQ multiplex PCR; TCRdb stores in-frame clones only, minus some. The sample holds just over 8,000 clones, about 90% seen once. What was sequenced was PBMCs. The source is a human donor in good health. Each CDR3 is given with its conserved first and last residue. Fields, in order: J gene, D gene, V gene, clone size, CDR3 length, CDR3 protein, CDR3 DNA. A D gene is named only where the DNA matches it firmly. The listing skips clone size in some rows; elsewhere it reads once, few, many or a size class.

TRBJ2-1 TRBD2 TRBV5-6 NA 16 CASSLGTSGTYNEQFF TGTGCCAGCAGCTTAGGGACTAGCGGGACCTACAATGAGCAGTTCTTC
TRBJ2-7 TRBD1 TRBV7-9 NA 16 CASSLAAGTGEHEQYF TGTGCCAGCAGCTTAGCGGCCGGGACAGGGGAACACGAGCAGTACTTC
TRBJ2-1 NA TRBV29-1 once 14 CSAGVYNSYNEQFF TGCAGCGCGGGGGTTTATAACTCCTACAATGAGCAGTTCTTC
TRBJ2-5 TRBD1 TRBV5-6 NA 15 CASSAGQGPGGTQYF TGTGCCAGCAGCGCGGGACAGGGGCCGGGGGGGACCCAGTACTTC
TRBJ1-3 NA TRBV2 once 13 CACNGRVGNTIYF TGTGCCTGCAATGGCCGGGTTGGGAACACCATATATTTT
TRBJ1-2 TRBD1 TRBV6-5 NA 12 CASSSTGFGYTF TGTGCCAGCAGTTCGACAGGGTTCGGCTACACCTTC
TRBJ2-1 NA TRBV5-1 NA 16 CASSFSSGGSYNEQFF TGCGCCAGCAGCTTTTCCAGCGGAGGCTCCTACAATGAGCAGTTCTTC
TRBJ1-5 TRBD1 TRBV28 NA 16 CASSSGQMNSNQPQHF TGTGCCAGCAGTTCGGGACAGATGAATAGCAATCAGCCCCAGCATTTT
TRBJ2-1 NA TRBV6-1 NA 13 CASSEAVSDEQFF TGTGCCAGCAGTGAAGCGGTAAGCGATGAGCAGTTCTTC
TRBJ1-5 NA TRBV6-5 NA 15 CASSYSMNGEMPQHF TGTGCCAGCAGTTACTCGATGAACGGTGAGATGCCCCAGCATTTT
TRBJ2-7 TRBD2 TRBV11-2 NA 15 CASTLGTSGLNEQYF TGTGCCAGCACCTTAGGGACTAGCGGCCTCAACGAGCAGTACTTC
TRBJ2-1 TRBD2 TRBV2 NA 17 CASSEILASGRENEQFF TGTGCCAGCAGTGAAATATTGGCTAGCGGGAGGGAGAATGAGCAGTTCTTC
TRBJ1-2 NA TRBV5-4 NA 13 CASRRDIDYGYTF TGTGCCAGCCGCCGGGACATCGACTATGGCTACACCTTC
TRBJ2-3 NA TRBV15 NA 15 CATSRELQYTDTQYF TGTGCCACCAGCAGAGAGTTGCAGTACACAGATACGCAGTATTTT
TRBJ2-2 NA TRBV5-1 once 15 CASSVRDKNTGELFF TGCGCCAGCAGCGTCCGGGACAAGAACACCGGGGAGCTGTTTTTT
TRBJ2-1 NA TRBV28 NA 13 CASSLRQEGEQFF TGTGCCAGCAGTTTAAGGCAGGAAGGCGAGCAGTTCTTC
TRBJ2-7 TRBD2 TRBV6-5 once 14 CASSYSLAGYEQYF TGTGCCAGCAGTTACTCACTAGCGGGCTACGAGCAGTACTTC
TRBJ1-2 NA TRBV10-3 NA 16 CAISENSGVRSYGYTF TGTGCCATCAGTGAGAACTCCGGGGTAAGGTCTTATGGCTACACCTTC
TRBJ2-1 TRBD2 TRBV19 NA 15 CASRRAGVNYNEQFF TGTGCCAGTAGACGAGCGGGAGTAAACTACAATGAGCAGTTCTTC
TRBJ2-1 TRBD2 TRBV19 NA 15 CASSIVLAGINEQFF TGTGCCAGTAGTATAGTACTAGCGGGAATCAATGAGCAGTTCTTC
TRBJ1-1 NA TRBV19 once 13 CASNLKRDTEAFF TGTGCCAGCAACCTGAAGAGGGACACTGAAGCTTTCTTT
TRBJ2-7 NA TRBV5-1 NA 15 CASSLERWSSYEQYF TGCGCCAGCAGCTTGGAGCGGTGGAGCTCCTACGAGCAGTACTTC
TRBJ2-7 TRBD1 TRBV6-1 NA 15 CASRTDRGGSYEQYF TGTGCCAGCAGAACAGACAGGGGGGGGTCCTACGAGCAGTACTTC
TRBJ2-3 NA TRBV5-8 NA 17 CASSFGIRQGPTDTQYF TGTGCCAGCAGCTTCGGCATCAGGCAAGGCCCCACAGATACGCAGTATTTT
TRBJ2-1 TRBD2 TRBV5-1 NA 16 CASSLEGTSHYNEQFF TGCGCCAGCAGCTTGGAAGGGACTAGCCATTACAATGAGCAGTTCTTC
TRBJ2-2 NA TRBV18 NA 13 CASSPEIGGELFF TGTGCCAGCTCGCCCGAGATTGGCGGGGAGCTGTTTTTT
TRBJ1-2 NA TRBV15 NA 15 CATSRDFWEGQGYTF TGTGCCACCAGCAGAGATTTCTGGGAGGGTCAGGGCTACACCTTC
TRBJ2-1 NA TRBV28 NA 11 CASSISAEQFF TGTGCCAGCAGTATTAGCGCTGAGCAGTTCTTC
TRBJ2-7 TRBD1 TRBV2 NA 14 CASRPGQGLLEQYF TGTGCCAGCAGACCGGGACAGGGCCTCCTCGAGCAGTACTTC
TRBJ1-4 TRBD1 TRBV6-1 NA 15 CASNLGQGSNEKLFF TGTGCCAGCAACCTAGGACAGGGTTCTAATGAAAAACTGTTTTTT
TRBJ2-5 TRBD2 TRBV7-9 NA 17 CASSLASGGQPIETQYF TGTGCCAGCAGCTTAGCTTCGGGAGGGCAGCCGATAGAGACCCAGTACTTC
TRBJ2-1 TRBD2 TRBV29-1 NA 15 CSGSLAGYGYNEQFF TGCAGCGGCTCACTAGCGGGATACGGGTACAATGAGCAGTTCTTC
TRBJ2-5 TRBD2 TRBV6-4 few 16 CASSAVAGEGRETQYF TGTGCCAGCAGTGCCGTGGCGGGAGAGGGGCGAGAGACCCAGTACTTC
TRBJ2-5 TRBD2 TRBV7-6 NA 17 CASSPGLAGAGQETQYF TGTGCCAGCAGCCCGGGACTAGCGGGAGCGGGGCAAGAGACCCAGTACTTC
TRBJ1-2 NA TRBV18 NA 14 CASSPSGTPLGYTF TGTGCCAGCTCACCGTCCGGGACACCTCTTGGCTACACCTTC
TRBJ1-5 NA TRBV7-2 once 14 CASSLVGTDQPQHF TGTGCCAGCAGCTTAGTGGGCACCGATCAGCCCCAGCATTTT
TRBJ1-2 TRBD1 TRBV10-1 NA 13 CASSAGTGYGYTF TGCGCCAGCAGTGCCGGGACAGGCTATGGCTACACCTTC
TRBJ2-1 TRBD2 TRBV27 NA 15 CASSLIAAGQIEQFF TGTGCCAGCAGTTTAATTGCAGCGGGGCAAATTGAGCAGTTCTTC